This TCR beta chain emerged from a study of blood T cell repertoires in COVID-19 (dated by TCRdb to the early 2020s). A note on the overall study: The collaborator samples originated in the United States, Italy and Spain and spanned the acute and convalescent phases of COVID-19. The material from the prospective study consisted of cDNA or gDNA derived from T cells, B-cell-depleted T cells, or PBMCs. The dataset comprised deeply sampled blood TCRbeta repertoires from subjects exposed to, actively infected with, or recovered from COVID-19. The repertoires were released in a freely available public database intended as a resource for research on the immune response to SARS-CoV-2. The samples were drawn from the first 160 participants of the ongoing ImmuneRACE study and from about 1,200 subjects provided by 6 global collaborators. Sample metadata almost always included a de-identified subject ID, COVID-19 status, age in years and sex. Where HLA class I and class II types were available, the types were taken from metadata supplied by the sample provider, not from assay-based typing. General findings and caveats noted by the study authors: Clinical and demographic metadata were provided uncurated, with the amount varying by source and participant.

Ends trimmed: V by 10 bases, J by 0 bases; bases unmatched to a gene: 8. CDR1 and CDR2, per the germline V gene (reference sequence), are LNHDA and SQIVND. Its CDR3 holds 14 amino acids, cysteine through phenylalanine. Kept here is only the CDR3 DNA, which spans 42 bases and is read in frame from base 1. With regard to this clone: This receptor's antigen is unknown. No base quality information exists; no much larger clone differs at one position.

TCRbeta CDR3 regions were amplified from genomic DNA by means of the immunoSEQ Assay, a bias-controlled multiplex PCR. Per the original workflow: The number of nucleated cells in each sample was estimated from the amplification of reference gene primers within the assay. Sequence reads were collapsed and filtered to measure the absolute abundance of every unique TCRbeta CDR3 rearrangement. For each sample, productive Simpson clonality was calculated as the square root of Simpson's diversity index over productive rearrangements. TCRdb took over this immuneACCESS table, retaining in-frame rearrangements with V and J assigned. Such tables are incomplete; in checked studies, under half of the missing clones stem from an unresolved V gene, and the remainder is unexplained. Clonal size and the V and J genes are those of that table, whereas D and trimming came from the DNA. Counted in this sample were approximately 150,000 clones; about 80% of them appeared once. The top ten constitute 9.5% to 13% of the sample.

Collaborating institutions collected whole blood in K2EDTA tubes following their own protocols. For TCRbeta analysis, collaborators shipped samples as frozen whole blood, isolated PBMCs, or DNA extracted from either of those sample types. Sequenced sample: peripheral blood. The TCR was taken from a man between 65 and 85 years old with active or convalescent COVID-19. Rearrangement joined TRBV19 to TRBJ1-2; TRBD1 matches 7 bases in the middle. The CDR3: CATSRGHANYGYTF. The DNA reads TGTGCCACCTCGAGGGGGCACGCTAACTATGGCTACACCTTC.